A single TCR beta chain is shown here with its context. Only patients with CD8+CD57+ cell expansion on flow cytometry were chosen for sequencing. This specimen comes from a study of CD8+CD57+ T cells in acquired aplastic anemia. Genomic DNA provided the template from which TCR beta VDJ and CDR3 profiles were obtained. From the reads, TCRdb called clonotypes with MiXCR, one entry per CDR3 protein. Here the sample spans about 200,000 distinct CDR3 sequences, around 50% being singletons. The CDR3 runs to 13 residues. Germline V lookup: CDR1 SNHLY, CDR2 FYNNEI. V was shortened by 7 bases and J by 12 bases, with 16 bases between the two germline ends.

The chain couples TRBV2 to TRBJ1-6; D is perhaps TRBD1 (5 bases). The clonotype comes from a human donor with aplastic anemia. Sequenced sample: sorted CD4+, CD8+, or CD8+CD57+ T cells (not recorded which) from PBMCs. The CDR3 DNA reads TGTGCCAGCACTGTAGGCATCCAGGGACCCCTCCACTTT. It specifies CASTVGIQGPLHF.